The 16 T cell receptor beta chains below come from one sample, sequenced in a study of T cell repertoires in cytomegalovirus infection. For these TCRs, the target antigens are not known. TCRdb reprocessed the reads via MiXCR and lists one record per CDR3 protein. Among under 120,000 distinct CDR3 sequences listed, roughly 41% were seen once. Sequenced material: CD8+ T cells from cultured PBMCs, taken from culture after CMV antigen stimulation. Source of these receptors: a human donor in good health (CMV status not recorded). Some clones in this sample may be carry-over from other donors' samples.

This clonotype turned up a few times. The V gene is TRBV12-3 or TRBV12-4, the J gene TRBJ2-3; D gene uncertain. V was clipped by 5 bases and J by 2 bases, with 11 bases between them. CDR3 length: 14 residues. The chain's CDR3 is CASSDGWDTDTQYF. The CDR3 DNA is TGTGCCAGCAGTGACGGATGGGACACAGATACGCAGTATTTT.

CDR3 bases: TGTGCCAGCAGTTACTCAGCGGGGGACCTCTACAATGAGCAGTTCTTC. It is translated as CASSYSAGDLYNEQFF. The chain employs TRBV6-6 and TRBJ2-1; 8 bases agree with TRBD2. This CDR3 contains 16 residues. Germline V lookup: CDR1 MNHNY, CDR2 SVGAGI (reference sequence). V shed 0 bases and J 3 bases; nucleotides not matched to a gene: 4.

This clonotype turned up a few times. The chain employs TRBV19 and TRBJ2-1; D possibly corresponds to TRBD2 (6 bases). CDR3 size: 14 residues. CDR1 and CDR2 from the germline V gene are LNHDA and SQIVND (reference sequence). Trimming left V 1 base short and J 3 bases short, with 7 bases between. The CDR3 nucleotides are TGTGCCAGTAGTATAGGGGGAGGCTACAATGAGCAGTTCTTC. It translates to CASSIGGGYNEQFF.

This chain's CDR3 is CASSLGGTGDEQYF. The CDR3 DNA follows: TGTGCCAGCAGCTTAGGGGGGACAGGGGACGAGCAGTACTTC. V is TRBV7-6 and J is TRBJ2-7; 10 bases map to TRBD1. CDR3 length: 14 amino acids. Germline V CDR1 and CDR2: SGHVS, FNYEAQ. J lost 5 bases, V lost 1 base, and 2 bases had no gene match.

This chain links TRBV4-1 with TRBJ1-6, with D perhaps TRBD1 (5 bases). The CDR3 covers 14 residues. Trimming pared 3 bases from V and 13 bases from J, leaving 16 bases between. Per the germline V gene, CDR1 is MGHRA and CDR2 is YSYEKL. CDR3 DNA: TGCGCCAGCAGCCAGTTGGGGGGACTATTCCCCCTCCACTTT. Translated, it gives CASSQLGGLFPLHF.

The rearrangement joins TRBV6-6 to TRBJ1-5; D uncertain. The CDR3 covers 13 residues. The V and J ends lost 6 bases and 0 bases respectively, with 6 bases between them. The germline gives CDR1 MNHNY, CDR2 SVGAGI (reference sequence). Here the CDR3 DNA reads TGTGCCAGCAGAGGAAATAGCAATCAGCCCCAGCATTTT. Protein: CASRGNSNQPQHF.

The V and J genes are TRBV4-1 and TRBJ1-6; possible D gene TRBD1, 5 bases. Germline V CDR1 and CDR2: MGHRA, YSYEKL. This CDR3 contains 15 residues. Trimming left V 1 base short and J 10 bases short, with 14 bases between. CDR3 in DNA: TGCGCCAGCAGCCAAGTTATGGCAGGGCAGTCACCCCTCCACTTT. Amino acids: CASSQVMAGQSPLHF.

The rearrangement uses TRBV7-3 and TRBJ1-1, with a tentative D call TRBD1 (5 bases). The CDR3 consists of 12 residues. The V end lost 5 bases, the J end lost 10 bases, and 14 bases lay between the germline ends. Germline V gene lookup returns CDR1 SGHTA and CDR2 FQGTGA. CDR3 protein: CASSPWGWGAFF. The CDR3 coding sequence is TGTGCCAGCAGCCCGTGGGGCTGGGGAGCTTTCTTT.

The chain recombines TRBV7-3 with TRBJ2-6, with D perhaps matching TRBD1 (5 bases). With 5 bases removed from V and 0 bases from J, the gap between germline ends came to 17 bases. The CDR3 length is 18 residues. CDR1 SGHTA and CDR2 FQGTGA come from the germline V gene. The CDR3, as DNA: TGTGCCAGCAGCCTCTATGCAGGGCCCCTCTCTGGGGCCAACGTCCTGACTTTC. Amino acids: CASSLYAGPLSGANVLTF.

This rearrangement joins TRBV11-1 to TRBJ1-3, with no clear D. The CDR3 length is 16 residues. Germline CDR1 and CDR2: SGHAT and FQDESV (reference sequence). The V and J ends lost 3 bases and 0 bases respectively, with 12 bases between them. The CDR3 region is CASSFRRMGSGNTIYF. The CDR3 DNA follows: TGTGCCAGCAGCTTCCGTCGGATGGGCTCTGGAAACACCATATATTTT.

V is TRBV2 and J is TRBJ2-5; no firm D call. This CDR3 has 13 residues. CDR1 and CDR2 (germline): SNHLY, FYNNEI. Trimming removed 3 bases at V and 4 bases at J, with 9 bases between. CDR3 DNA sequence: TGTGCCAGCAGTGATTGGGCTGGAGAGACCCAGTACTTC. This translates into CASSDWAGETQYF.

This clonotype was recorded a few times. The CDR3 end shows no conserved phenylalanine or tryptophan, and so a read error is likely. The DNA is left out, because the CDR3 cannot be placed on it with certainty; the CDR3 is given as TCRdb lists it. This chain connects TRBV7-9 to TRBJ2-7; TRBD1 is the table's D call and was not checked against the DNA. The CDR3 length is 8 residues, termini included. CDR1 is SEHNR, CDR2 FQNEAQ, per germline (reference sequence). This CDR3 is CASSVHDR.

The CDR3 DNA reads as TGTGCCAGCAGCTTAGACCCGGGTCGGGAGACCCAGTACTTC. Translating it yields CASSLDPGRETQYF. The gene calls are TRBV11-2 and TRBJ2-5; D call uncertain. Germline CDR1 SGHAT, CDR2 FQNNGV. V dropped 0 bases and J dropped 5 bases, with 10 bases sitting between them. The CDR3 covers 14 residues. Together with reference TRBV11-2 and TRBJ2-5, the CDR3 gives the full variable domain: EAGVAQSPRYKIIEKRQSVAFWCNPISGHATLYWYQQILGQGPKLLIQFQNNGVVDDSQLPKDRFSAERLKGVDSTLKIQPAKLEDSAVYLCASSLDPGRETQYFGPGTRLLVL.

The V call is TRBV20-1, the J call TRBJ2-5; the D gene is possibly TRBD1 (5 bases). CDR1 and CDR2 (germline): DFQATT, SNEGSKA (reference sequence). This CDR3 is 16 amino acids long. Between the trimmed V and J ends, which lost 0 bases and 0 bases, there was a span of 14 bases. This chain's CDR3 is CSAREHDSKYQETQYF. In DNA, the CDR3 is TGCAGTGCTAGAGAGCATGACAGCAAGTACCAAGAGACCCAGTACTTC.

This chain connects TRBV27 to TRBJ2-7; 10 bases agree with TRBD1. Germline assignment: CDR1 MNHEY and CDR2 SMNVEV (reference sequence). Unmatched junction bases numbered 6, after V lost 6 bases and J lost 7 bases. The length of the CDR3 is 13 residues. The CDR3 DNA sequence: TGTGCCAGCAGCCGACAGGGGGCGCGGGAGCAGTACTTC. Protein product: CASSRQGAREQYF.

This clonotype has more than one count but fewer than ten. The chain employs TRBV19 and TRBJ1-1; 7 bases line up with TRBD1. Germline lookup yields CDR1 LNHDA and CDR2 SQIVND (reference sequence). This CDR3 has 14 residues. The ends lost 3 bases at V and 1 base at J; junction bases unmatched: 2. CDR3 protein: CASSMGTENTEAFF. Here the CDR3 DNA reads TGTGCCAGTAGTATGGGGACAGAGAACACTGAAGCTTTCTTT.